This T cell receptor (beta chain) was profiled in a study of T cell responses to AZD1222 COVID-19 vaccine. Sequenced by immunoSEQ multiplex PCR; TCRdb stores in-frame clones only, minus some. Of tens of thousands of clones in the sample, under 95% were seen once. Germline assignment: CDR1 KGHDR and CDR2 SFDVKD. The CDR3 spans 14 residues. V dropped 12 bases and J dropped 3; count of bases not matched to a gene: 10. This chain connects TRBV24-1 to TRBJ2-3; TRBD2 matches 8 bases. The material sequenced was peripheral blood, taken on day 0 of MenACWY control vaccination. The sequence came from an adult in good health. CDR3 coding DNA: TGTGCCGTAACCTCGGGACTAGGAACAGATACGCAGTATTTT. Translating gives CAVTSGLGTDTQYF.